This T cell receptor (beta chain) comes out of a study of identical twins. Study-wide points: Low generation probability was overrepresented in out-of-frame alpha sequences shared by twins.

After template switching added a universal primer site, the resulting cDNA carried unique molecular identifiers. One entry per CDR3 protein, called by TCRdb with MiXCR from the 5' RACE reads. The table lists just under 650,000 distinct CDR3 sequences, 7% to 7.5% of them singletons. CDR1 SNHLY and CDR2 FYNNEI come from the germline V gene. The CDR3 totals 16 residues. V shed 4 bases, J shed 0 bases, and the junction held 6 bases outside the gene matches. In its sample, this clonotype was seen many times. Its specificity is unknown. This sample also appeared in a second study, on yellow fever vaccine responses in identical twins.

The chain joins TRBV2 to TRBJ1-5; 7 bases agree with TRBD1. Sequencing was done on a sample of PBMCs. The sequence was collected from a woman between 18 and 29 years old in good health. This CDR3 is CASSGDRVYSNQPQHF. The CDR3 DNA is TGTGCCAGCAGTGGTGACAGGGTGTATAGCAATCAGCCCCAGCATTTT.